These 25 T cell receptor beta chains were sequenced from one sample in a study. MiXCR, applied by TCRdb to the 5' RACE reads, yields one record per CDR3 protein. The table has about 54,000 distinct CDR3 sequences, under 20% seen once. Sequenced: naive CD4+ T cells sorted from blood. Indicated subset: naive CD4+ T cells, CD4+CD45RA+CD25-. Receptors were obtained from a female donor with breast cancer.

Ten or more counts support this clonotype. The chain uses TRBV7-8 and TRBJ1-1, with a tentative D call TRBD1 (6 bases). V lost 5 bases to trimming and J lost 8 bases, with 15 bases between them. CDR3 size: 13 residues. CDR1 SGHVS and CDR2 FQNEAQ come from the germline V gene. The CDR3 reads CASSPRGAREAFF. Written as DNA, the CDR3 is TGTGCCAGCAGCCCGCGGGGGGCAAGAGAAGCTTTCTTT.

The chain uses TRBV6-5 and TRBJ2-5, with 8 nucleotides matching TRBD2. The CDR3 has 16 amino acids. Trimming cost V 2 bases and J 3 bases; bases outside gene matches: 8. CDR1 MNHEY and CDR2 SVGAGI come from the germline V gene. CDR3: CASSYRFGGAEETQYF. The CDR3 DNA sequence: TGTGCCAGCAGTTACCGCTTCGGGGGGGCCGAAGAGACCCAGTACTTC.

This clonotype has at least ten counts. The gene calls are TRBV7-2 and TRBJ1-2; perhaps TRBD1 as D (6 bases). V was clipped by 3 bases and J by 5 bases, with 10 bases between them. Per germline, CDR1 SGHTA and CDR2 FQGNSA. The CDR3 is 13 residues long. The CDR3 DNA follows: TGTGCCAGCAGCTTTAAGGGGGGGTATGGCTACACCTTC. Translating it yields CASSFKGGYGYTF.

This clonotype was observed a few times. The rearrangement joins TRBV27 to TRBJ2-5; 10 bases match TRBD2. The ends lost 10 bases at V and 5 bases at J; junction bases unmatched: 10. CDR1 and CDR2 (germline): MNHEY, SMNVEV (reference sequence). The CDR3 is 14 amino acids. This chain's CDR3 is CAIPPGLAQETQYF. The CDR3 DNA reads as TGTGCCATCCCCCCGGGACTAGCGCAGGAGACCCAGTACTTC.

The table lists this clonotype with a few counts. The V gene is TRBV9, the J gene TRBJ1-2; 7 bases are a match to TRBD1. The CDR3 runs 15 residues. Germline trimming cut 4 bases from V and 3 bases from J; bases unmatched to any gene: 9. Per germline, CDR1 SGDLS and CDR2 YYNGEE. The CDR3 region is CASSIQGRGDYGYTF. The CDR3 nucleotides read TGTGCCAGCAGCATACAGGGGAGAGGGGACTATGGCTACACCTTC.

For the CDR3, the DNA is TGTGCCAGCAGCTTAGCGGGGGGAGAGACCCAGTACTTC. It encodes CASSLAGGETQYF. The V gene is TRBV7-2, the J gene TRBJ2-5, with D tentatively TRBD2 (6 bases). This CDR3 spans 13 amino acids. Germline V lookup: CDR1 SGHTA, CDR2 FQGNSA. V shed 0 bases and J shed 4 bases, with 6 bases lying between them.

CDR3 sequence (DNA): TGTGCCAGCAGCCAAGATCCCCACCAAGACCCGACCTTC. Amino acids: CASSQDPHQDPTF. The rearrangement links TRBV4-2 to TRBJ1-2; D is undetermined. The CDR3 sequence is 13 residues long. Germline V CDR1 and CDR2: LGHNA, YNFKEQ. Trimming pared 0 bases from V and 14 bases from J, leaving 16 bases between.

This clonotype was seen only a few times. The rearrangement links TRBV7-8 to TRBJ1-5; possibly TRBD1 for D (6 bases). CDR1 and CDR2 from the germline V gene are SGHVS and FQNEAQ. Trimming shortened V by 0 bases and J by 4 bases, and 19 bases separated the two germline ends. The CDR3 is 18 residues long. Here the CDR3 reads CASSLATWGPVSNQPQHF. CDR3 nucleotides: TGTGCCAGCAGCTTAGCGACGTGGGGGCCAGTCTCGAATCAGCCCCAGCATTTT. Full variable domain (missing parts from reference TRBV7-8 and TRBJ1-5): GAGVSQSPRYKVAKRGQDVALRCDPISGHVSLFWYQQALGQGPEFLTYFQNEAQLDKSGLPSDRFFAERPEGSVSTLKIQRTQQEDSAVYLCASSLATWGPVSNQPQHFGDGTRLSIL.

The sample holds a few counts of this clonotype. This may come from a read error, since a much larger clone is one base off. The chain has TRBV5-1 and TRBJ1-1; D gene ambiguous. In germline, CDR1 is SGHRS, CDR2 YFSETQ. V was cut by 1 base and J by 1 base, with 2 bases left in between. This CDR3 spans 12 amino acids. The CDR3 DNA reads as TGCGCCAGCAGCTTGAGGAACACTGAAGCTTTCTTT. Translated: CASSLRNTEAFF.

Turning to this clonotype: The DNA is left out, because the CDR3 cannot be placed on it with certainty; the CDR3 is given as TCRdb lists it. The chain couples TRBV29-1 to TRBJ2-7; the table's D call, TRBD2, was not checked against the DNA. CDR1 and CDR2 from the germline V gene are SQVTM and ANQGSEA. The CDR3 contains 13 residues when both ends are counted. The CDR3 protein is CSVGTGTSGRLDF.

The gene calls are TRBV9 and TRBJ1-3; 11 bases are shared with TRBD1. The CDR3 is made up of 16 amino acids. Per germline, CDR1 SGDLS and CDR2 YYNGEE. Germline trimming cut 2 bases from V and 4 bases from J; bases unmatched to any gene: 5. Here the CDR3 reads CASSVGQGASGNTIYF. In DNA, the CDR3 is TGTGCCAGCAGCGTCGGACAGGGGGCATCGGGAAACACCATATATTTT.

This clonotype was picked up a small number of times. This chain links TRBV28 with TRBJ1-5; no reliable D call. There are 15 residues in the CDR3. Trimming left V 3 bases short and J 4 bases short, with 13 bases between. Looked up from germline, CDR1 is MDHEN and CDR2 is SYDVKM. CDR3 nucleotide sequence: TGTGCCAGCAGTTTTGGGCAGGCCTTTAATCAGCCCCAGCATTTT. Protein product: CASSFGQAFNQPQHF.

Many counts were recorded for this clonotype. The V call is TRBV20-1, the J call TRBJ1-1, with D possibly being TRBD1 (5 bases). Germline CDR1 DFQATT, CDR2 SNEGSKA (reference sequence). This CDR3 comprises 12 residues. CDR3 sequence (DNA): TGCGTGGGGCAGGGACCGAACACTGAAGCTTTCTTT. Translating it yields CVGQGPNTEAFF.

This clonotype was observed a handful of times. V is TRBV7-8 and J is TRBJ2-7, with D tentatively TRBD1 or TRBD2 (5 bases each). The V gene's germline CDR1 is SGHVS and CDR2 FQNEAQ. The CDR3 loop spans 16 amino acids. V gave up 4 bases and J gave up 6 bases, with 22 bases separating them. CDR3 residues: CASSSGRPWDPSEQYF. The CDR3 nucleotides are TGTGCCAGCAGCTCGGGACGCCCGTGGGACCCCAGCGAGCAGTACTTC. Full variable domain (remainder filled in from reference TRBV7-8 and TRBJ2-7): GAGVSQSPRYKVAKRGQDVALRCDPISGHVSLFWYQQALGQGPEFLTYFQNEAQLDKSGLPSDRFFAERPEGSVSTLKIQRTQQEDSAVYLCASSSGRPWDPSEQYFGPGTRLTVT.

This clonotype was seen repeatedly, ten times or more. This chain links TRBV6-1 with TRBJ2-7; 10 bases fit TRBD2. Germline V gives CDR1 MNHNS, CDR2 SASEGT. With 8 bases clipped from V and 2 bases from J, the junction kept 9 bases outside the gene matches. This CDR3 is built from 15 residues. DNA of the CDR3: TGTGCCAGCCAATCGGGACTAGCGAATACCTACGAGCAGTACTTC. Translated, it gives CASQSGLANTYEQYF.

Only a few counts were recorded for this clonotype. The V and J genes are TRBV20-1 and TRBJ2-7; TRBD1 matches at 11 bases. This CDR3 region has 14 residues. Germline loops: CDR1 DFQATT, CDR2 SNEGSKA (reference sequence). V lost 7 bases, J lost 6 bases, and 11 bases stayed unmatched. CDR3 DNA sequence: TGCAGTGGGAGCGGGGGGACAGGGGGTCTCGAGCAGTACTTC. Protein: CSGSGGTGGLEQYF.

V and J are TRBV20-1 and TRBJ1-1; D is uncertain. The V gene lost 5 bases and the J gene lost 6 bases, with 19 bases spanning the gap. CDR1 and CDR2 (germline): DFQATT, SNEGSKA (reference sequence). The CDR3 runs 14 residues. The CDR3 is CSAGSNSPRAEAFF. CDR3 sequence (DNA): TGCAGTGCTGGATCCAATTCTCCAAGGGCTGAAGCTTTCTTT.

The sample holds many counts of this clonotype. V is TRBV5-1 and J is TRBJ1-2; 10 bases map to TRBD1. Per the germline V gene, CDR1 is SGHRS and CDR2 is YFSETQ. CDR3 length: 15 amino acids. Trimming cost V 7 bases and J 2 bases; bases outside gene matches: 8. In nucleotides, the CDR3 is TGCGCCAGCGCCCTAATGGGACAGGGGAACTATGGCTACACCTTC. Translation gives CASALMGQGNYGYTF.

This clonotype has more than one count but fewer than ten. This rearrangement joins TRBV9 to TRBJ2-1, with 8 nucleotides matching TRBD1. Germline V gives CDR1 SGDLS, CDR2 YYNGEE. Trimming cost V 2 bases and J 8 bases; bases outside gene matches: 9. This CDR3 contains 15 residues. CDR3 region: CASSVAGTGHDEQFF. Written as DNA, the CDR3 is TGTGCCAGCAGCGTGGCCGGGACAGGACACGATGAGCAGTTCTTC.

This clonotype was counted ten times or more. The chain is built from TRBV7-8 and TRBJ1-3; D ambiguous. This CDR3 spans 15 amino acids. Germline CDR1 SGHVS, CDR2 FQNEAQ. V gave up 6 bases and J gave up 8 bases, with 20 bases separating them. The CDR3 DNA reads TGTGCCAGCAGTCTTACCAACGGGCCAAAAGACACCATATATTTT. Translated: CASSLTNGPKDTIYF.

The V call is TRBV5-1, the J call TRBJ2-1; 7 positions agree with TRBD2. The length of the CDR3 is 12 residues. Trimming removed 0 bases from V and 15 bases from J; junction bases left unmatched: 6. In germline, CDR1 is SGHRS, CDR2 YFSETQ. This CDR3 is CASSLEGLEGFF. CDR3 nucleotides: TGCGCCAGCAGCTTGGAAGGACTAGAAGGGTTCTTC.

This clonotype was observed many times. J is TRBJ1-1 and V is TRBV6-1; 9 bases align to TRBD1. With 8 bases clipped from V and 4 bases from J, the junction kept 11 bases outside the gene matches. Germline loops: CDR1 MNHNS, CDR2 SASEGT. This CDR3 contains 15 residues. CDR3 region: CASLNITGGVTEAFF. CDR3 in DNA: TGTGCCAGCCTGAATATTACAGGGGGCGTCACTGAAGCTTTCTTT.

The chain joins TRBV13 to TRBJ2-7, with TRBD1 matching over 8 bases. V gave up 5 bases and J gave up 0 bases; unmatched junction bases: 9. This CDR3 region has 16 residues. Germline CDR1 PRHDT, CDR2 FYEKMQ (reference sequence). The CDR3 DNA follows: TGTGCCAGCAGCCTACCGCGGACAGGGAGCTCCTACGAGCAGTACTTC. Translated: CASSLPRTGSSYEQYF.

This clonotype was seen only a few times. A much bigger clone sits one base away, suggesting this may be a read error. The V gene is TRBV6-6, the J gene TRBJ2-5; no clear D. The V end was cut by 8 bases, the J end by 3 bases, with 7 bases between. Germline CDR1 MNHNY, CDR2 SVGAGI (reference sequence). The CDR3 contains 11 residues. CDR3 region: CASQAEETQYF. The DNA of the CDR3 is TGTGCCAGCCAGGCTGAAGAGACCCAGTACTTC.

The sample holds many counts of this clonotype. V is TRBV6-6 and J is TRBJ2-7, with 7 nucleotides matching TRBD2. The germline V gene has CDR1 MNHNY and CDR2 SVGAGI (reference sequence). The CDR3 covers 15 residues. V shed 6 bases, J shed 6 bases, and the junction held 14 bases outside the gene matches. The CDR3 loop reads CASSRGPVRTSEQYF. In DNA, the CDR3 is TGTGCCAGCAGCCGAGGACCTGTTCGGACTAGCGAGCAGTACTTC.